This T cell receptor (beta chain) was captured in a study of shared clonotypes between healthy human individuals. Assay: immunoSEQ multiplex PCR; the TCRdb copy retains only in-frame clones and omits some. Of 1.6 million or so clones listed, around 97% were seen once; the top ten hold about 1.2%. Both subsets, CD45RA+ naive and CD45RA-negative memory, were split from the CD4+ cells. The sequenced material came from naive CD4+ T cells sorted from blood. Subset of the sample: CD45RA+ positively selected. The TCR comes from a man aged 25 to 40 in good health.

In nucleotides, the CDR3 is TGTGCCAGCAGCGTAGGCACCAGCTTCTCCTACGAGCAGTACTTC. This sequence encodes CASSVGTSFSYEQYF. The chain links TRBV9 to TRBJ2-7; D gene unclear. The CDR3 contains 15 residues. Germline V gives CDR1 SGDLS, CDR2 YYNGEE. V was shortened by 0 bases and J by 0 bases, with 10 bases between the two germline ends.